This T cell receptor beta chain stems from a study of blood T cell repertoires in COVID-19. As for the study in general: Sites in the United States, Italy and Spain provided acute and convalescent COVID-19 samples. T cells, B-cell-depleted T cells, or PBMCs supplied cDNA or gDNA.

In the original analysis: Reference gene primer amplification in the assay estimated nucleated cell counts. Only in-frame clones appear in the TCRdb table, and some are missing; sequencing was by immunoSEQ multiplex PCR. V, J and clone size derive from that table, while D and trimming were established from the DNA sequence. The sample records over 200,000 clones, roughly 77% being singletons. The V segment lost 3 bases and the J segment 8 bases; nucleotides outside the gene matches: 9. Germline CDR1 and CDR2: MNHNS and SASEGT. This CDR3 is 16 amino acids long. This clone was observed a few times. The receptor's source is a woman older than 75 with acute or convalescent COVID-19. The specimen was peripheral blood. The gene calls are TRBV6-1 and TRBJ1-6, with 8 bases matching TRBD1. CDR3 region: CASSDRQGIGDSPLHF. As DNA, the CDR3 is TGTGCCAGCAGTGATCGACAGGGGATCGGTGATTCACCCCTCCACTTT.